This T cell receptor beta chain was profiled in a study of Ad26.COV2.S vaccination and SARS-CoV-2 variants. The CDR3 extends over 15 amino acids. Per germline, CDR1 SGHDT and CDR2 YYEEEE. V shed 0 bases and J 6 bases; nucleotides not matched to a gene: 8. Clones were read by immunoSEQ multiplex PCR, and TCRdb kept only the in-frame ones, dropping some. There are roughly 140,000 clones in the sample; about nine tenths occur only once, and 5% lies in the top ten. General observations from the study: For non-spike TCRs, breadth in vaccine recipients resembled that in placebo recipients. Those who received the vaccine showed greater spike-specific TCR breadth than those given placebo. CD8+ and CD4+ T cells specific for spike reportedly responded with substantial breadth after vaccination. Total T cell responses, in the TCR breadth and depth analyses, may have been underestimated.

Points on this clone: Its antigen is not known.

This specimen was peripheral blood, taken after recovery from COVID-19. The sequence was collected from a human donor who had recovered from COVID-19. The chain employs TRBV5-6 and TRBJ1-2; TRBD1 matches 7 bases. In DNA form, the CDR3 reads TGTGCCAGCAGCTTGGCCATGAAGGGGGCTGATGGCTACACCTTC. Amino acids: CASSLAMKGADGYTF.